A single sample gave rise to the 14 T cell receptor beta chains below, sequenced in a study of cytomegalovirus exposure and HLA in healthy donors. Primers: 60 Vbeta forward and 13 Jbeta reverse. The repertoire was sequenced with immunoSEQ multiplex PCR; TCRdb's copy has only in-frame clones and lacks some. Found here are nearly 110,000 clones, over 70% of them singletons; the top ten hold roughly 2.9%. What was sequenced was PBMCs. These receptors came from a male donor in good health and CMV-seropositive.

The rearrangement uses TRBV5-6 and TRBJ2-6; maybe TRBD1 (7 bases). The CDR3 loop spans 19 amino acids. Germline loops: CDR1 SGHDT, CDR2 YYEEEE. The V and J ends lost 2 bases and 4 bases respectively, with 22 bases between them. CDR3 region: CASSFNAGTAAEGANVLTF. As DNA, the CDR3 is TGTGCCAGCAGCTTTAACGCGGGGACAGCCGCAGAAGGGGCCAACGTCCTGACTTTC. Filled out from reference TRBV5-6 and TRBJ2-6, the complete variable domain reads DAGVTQSPTHLIKTRGQQVTLRCSPKSGHDTVSWYQQALGQGPQFIFQYYEEEERQRGNFPDRFSGHQFPNYSSELNVNALLLGDSALYLCASSFNAGTAAEGANVLTFGAGSRLTVL.

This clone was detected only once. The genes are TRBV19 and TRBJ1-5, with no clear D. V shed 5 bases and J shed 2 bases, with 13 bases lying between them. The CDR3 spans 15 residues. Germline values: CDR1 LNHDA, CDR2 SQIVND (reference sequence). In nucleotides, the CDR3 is TGTGCCAGTAGTCAAATGGCAAGCGGCAATCAGCCCCAGCATTTT. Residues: CASSQMASGNQPQHF. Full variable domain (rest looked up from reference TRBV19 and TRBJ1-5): DGGITQSPKYLFRKEGQNVTLSCEQNLNHDAMYWYRQDPGQGLRLIYYSQIVNDFQKGDIAEGYSVSREKKESFPLTVTSAQKNPTAFYLCASSQMASGNQPQHFGDGTRLSIL.

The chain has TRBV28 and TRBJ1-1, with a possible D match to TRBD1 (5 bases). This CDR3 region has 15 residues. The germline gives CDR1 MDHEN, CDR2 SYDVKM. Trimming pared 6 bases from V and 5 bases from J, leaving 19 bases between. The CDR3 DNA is TGTGCCAGCAGAAACCAACAGGTGAGAAGTACTGAAGCTTTCTTT. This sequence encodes CASRNQQVRSTEAFF.

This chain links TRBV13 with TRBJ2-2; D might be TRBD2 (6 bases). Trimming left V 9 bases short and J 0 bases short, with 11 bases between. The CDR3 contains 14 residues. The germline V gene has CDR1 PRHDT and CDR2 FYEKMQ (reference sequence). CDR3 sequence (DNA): TGTGCCAGTGGGACTCTCGCGAACACCGGGGAGCTGTTTTTT. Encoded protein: CASGTLANTGELFF.

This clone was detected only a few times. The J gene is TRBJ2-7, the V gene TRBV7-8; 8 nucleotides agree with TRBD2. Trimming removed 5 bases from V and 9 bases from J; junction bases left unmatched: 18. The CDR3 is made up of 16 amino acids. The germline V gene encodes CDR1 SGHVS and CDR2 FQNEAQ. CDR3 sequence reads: CASSLSLAGGPSGQYF. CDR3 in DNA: TGTGCCAGCAGCCTTAGTCTGGCGGGGGGACCTTCGGGGCAGTACTTC.

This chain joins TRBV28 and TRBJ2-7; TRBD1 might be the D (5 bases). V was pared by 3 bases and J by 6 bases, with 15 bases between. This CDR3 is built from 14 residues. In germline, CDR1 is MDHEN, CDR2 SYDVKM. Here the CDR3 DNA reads TGTGCCAGCAGTTTCCCTCAGGGCCGAGGCGAGCAGTACTTC. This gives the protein CASSFPQGRGEQYF.

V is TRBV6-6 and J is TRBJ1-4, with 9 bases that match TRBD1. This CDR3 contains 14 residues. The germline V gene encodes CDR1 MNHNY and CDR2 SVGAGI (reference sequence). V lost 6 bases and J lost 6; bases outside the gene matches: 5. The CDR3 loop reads CASRVDRGYEKLFF. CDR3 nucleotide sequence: TGTGCCAGCAGAGTGGACAGGGGATATGAAAAACTGTTTTTT.

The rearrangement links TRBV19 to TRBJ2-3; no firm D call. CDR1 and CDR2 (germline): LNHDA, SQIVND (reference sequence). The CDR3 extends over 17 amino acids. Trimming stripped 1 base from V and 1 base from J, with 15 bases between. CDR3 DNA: TGTGCCAGTAGTATAGCGATCGCGGTAGCTCGCACAGATACGCAGTATTTT. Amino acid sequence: CASSIAIAVARTDTQYF.

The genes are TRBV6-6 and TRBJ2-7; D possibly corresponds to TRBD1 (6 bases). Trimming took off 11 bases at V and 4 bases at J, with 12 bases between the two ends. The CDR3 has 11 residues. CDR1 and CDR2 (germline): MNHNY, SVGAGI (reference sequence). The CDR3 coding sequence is TGTGCCTCAGGGGTTGGGTACGAGCAGTACTTC. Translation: CASGVGYEQYF.

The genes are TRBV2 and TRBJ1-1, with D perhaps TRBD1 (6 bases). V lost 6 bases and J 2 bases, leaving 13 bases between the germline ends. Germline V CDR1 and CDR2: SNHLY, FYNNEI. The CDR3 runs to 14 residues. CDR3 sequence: CASRARTDNTEAFF. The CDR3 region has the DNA TGTGCCAGCAGAGCCAGGACAGACAACACTGAAGCTTTCTTT.

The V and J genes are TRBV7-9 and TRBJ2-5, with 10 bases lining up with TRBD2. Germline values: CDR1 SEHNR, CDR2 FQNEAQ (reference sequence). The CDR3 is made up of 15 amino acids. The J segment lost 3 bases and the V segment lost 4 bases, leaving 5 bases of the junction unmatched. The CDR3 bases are TGTGCCAGCAGCTCGGATACTAGCGGGGAAGAGACCCAGTACTTC. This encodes CASSSDTSGEETQYF.

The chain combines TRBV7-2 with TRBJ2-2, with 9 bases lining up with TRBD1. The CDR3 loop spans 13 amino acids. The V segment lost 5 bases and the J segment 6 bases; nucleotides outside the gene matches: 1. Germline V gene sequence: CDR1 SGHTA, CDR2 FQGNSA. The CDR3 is CASSRTGAGELFF. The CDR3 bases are TGTGCCAGCAGCCGGACAGGGGCCGGGGAGCTGTTTTTT.

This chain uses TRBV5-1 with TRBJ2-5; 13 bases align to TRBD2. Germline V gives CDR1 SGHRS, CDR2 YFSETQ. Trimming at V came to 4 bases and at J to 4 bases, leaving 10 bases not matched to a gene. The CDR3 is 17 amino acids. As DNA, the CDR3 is TGCGCCAGCAGCCCGCTGGGACTAGCGGGACCCCCAGAGACCCAGTACTTC. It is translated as CASSPLGLAGPPETQYF.

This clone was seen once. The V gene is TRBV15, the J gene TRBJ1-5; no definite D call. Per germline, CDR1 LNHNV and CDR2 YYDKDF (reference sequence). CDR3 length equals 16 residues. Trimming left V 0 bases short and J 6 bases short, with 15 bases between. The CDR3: CATSRDGDHRGQPQHF. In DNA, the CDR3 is TGTGCCACCAGCAGAGATGGAGACCACCGGGGTCAGCCCCAGCATTTT.